The present entry profiles one T cell receptor (beta chain) with its context. The target of this receptor is not known. Per-base quality was not reported, and no clone a single base away is much larger than it. The data derive from a study of blood T cell repertoires in COVID-19 (TCRdb year 2020). Background for the entire study: Samples from collaborators originated in the United States, Italy and Spain and spanned both the acute and convalescent phases of COVID-19. Deeply sampled blood TCRbeta repertoires from subjects exposed to, actively infected with, or recovered from COVID-19 were included in the dataset. The repertoires were released in a freely available public database meant as a resource for research on the immune response to SARS-CoV-2. A de-identified subject ID, COVID-19 status, age in years and sex were almost always included in the sample metadata. The prospective study material was composed of cDNA or gDNA derived from T cells, B-cell-depleted T cells, or PBMCs. The samples were drawn from the first 160 participants of the ongoing ImmuneRACE study and from 950 to 1,500 subjects provided by 6 global collaborators. Where HLA class I and class II types were available, the types were taken from metadata supplied by the sample provider, not from assay-based typing. On the study overall, not on this receptor specifically: The quantity of clinical and demographic metadata differed by source and by participant and was supplied without curation.

V trim: 3 bases; J trim: 2 bases; unmatched bases: 7. CDR1 and CDR2, looked up from the germline V gene, are MGHRA and YSYEKL. Measured from the cysteine to the phenylalanine, the CDR3 is 17 residues long. Only CDR3 DNA remains: 51 bases, in frame from the first base. The collaborating institutions used their own protocols to collect whole blood in K2EDTA tubes. For TCRbeta analysis, collaborators shipped samples in one of three forms: frozen whole blood, isolated PBMCs, or DNA extracted from either of those sample types. TCRbeta CDR3 regions were amplified from genomic DNA using the immunoSEQ Assay, a bias-controlled multiplex PCR. Turning to the authors' computational methods: The number of nucleated cells in each sample was estimated from the amplification of reference gene primers within the assay. To quantify the absolute abundance of each unique TCRbeta CDR3 rearrangement, sequence reads were collapsed and filtered. Productive Simpson clonality was computed per sample as the square root of Simpson's diversity index over productive rearrangements. TCRdb limited this immuneACCESS table to in-frame rearrangements with V and J called. A share of clones is missing; checked studies link under half to unresolved V genes, and the rest is unexplained. V and J calls plus clone size are reproduced from that table; the DNA served to infer D and trimming. The sample data list 180,000 or so clones, and around 85% of these were observed just once. The ten largest clones add up to approximately 8% of the sample.

The clonotype comes from a man aged 55 to 70 with acute or convalescent COVID-19. The chain uses TRBV4-1 and TRBJ1-5; the junction holds 10 bases that match TRBD1. Sample: peripheral blood. The DNA reads TGCGCCAGCAGCCACACGACAGGGGGCTGGGGCAATCAGCCCCAGCATTTT. Its coded protein is CASSHTTGGWGNQPQHF.